This entry features one T cell receptor beta chain sequence. What it binds is not known. These data are taken from a study of T cell repertoires in cytomegalovirus infection. Study-wide context: HLA-B-restricted CMV epitopes that are well studied, plus recently identified HLA-C-restricted ones, were used by the study. A matching HLA type, together with CMV infection, was signaled by public TCR beta signatures. Findings and limits, study-wide: HLA-C-restricted, CMV-specific TCR beta clonotypes were dominant ex vivo. Cumulative public TCR beta family frequency identified carriers of CMV plus the relevant HLA.

MiXCR, run by TCRdb on the reads, gives a single entry per CDR3 protein. The sample comprises about 340,000 distinct CDR3 sequences, under 35% of which are singletons, and around 19% rests with the top ten. This clonotype originated in a human donor in good health (CMV status not recorded). Some clones in this sample may be carry-over from other donors' samples. The specimen was cultured PBMCs, collected from culture after CMV antigen stimulation.

Here the CDR3 DNA reads TGCAGCGTTAATGACCCCCCCTACGAGCAGTACTTC. This codes for CSVNDPPYEQYF. The chain combines TRBV29-1 with TRBJ2-7; D is unresolved. There are 12 residues in the CDR3. V lost 5 bases and J lost 2, with 10 bases in between. Germline V gene sequence: CDR1 SQVTM, CDR2 ANQGSEA.